These 25 T cell receptor beta chains were all obtained from the same sample, sequenced in a study of shared clonotypes between healthy human individuals. The assay was immunoSEQ multiplex PCR, and TCRdb's table has in-frame clones only and misses some. The data contain some 900,000 clones, about 80% of them seen just once; the ten biggest clones take up nearly 1.5%. The sample taken for sequencing was memory CD4+ T cells sorted from blood. As to subset: CD45RA-negative fraction. The receptor set was obtained from a man between 18 and 35 years old in good health.

With respect to this clone: Other DNA variants within this sample encode the same CDR3. The chain combines TRBV5-1 with TRBJ2-5, with D perhaps matching TRBD2 (6 bases). Germline V gives CDR1 SGHRS, CDR2 YFSETQ. This CDR3 is built from 13 residues. Trimming took 0 bases from V and 5 from J, leaving 8 bases between them. This CDR3 reads CASSLGLAETQYF. CDR3 sequence (DNA): TGCGCCAGCAGCTTGGGGCTAGCGGAGACCCAGTACTTC.

CDR3 amino acids: CASSSGLAVTDTQYF. The CDR3 DNA follows: TGCGCCAGCAGCTCGGGGTTAGCAGTAACAGATACGCAGTATTTT. The rearrangement uses TRBV5-1 and TRBJ2-3; a weak D match, TRBD2 (5 bases). The CDR3 has 15 residues. Germline V gives CDR1 SGHRS, CDR2 YFSETQ. V was trimmed by 3 bases and J by 3 bases, leaving 14 bases between them. Based on the CDR3 plus reference TRBV5-1 and TRBJ2-3, the full variable domain is KAGVTQTPRYLIKTRGQQVTLSCSPISGHRSVSWYQQTPGQGLQFLFEYFSETQRNKGNFPGRFSGRQFSNSRSEMNVSTLELGDSALYLCASSSGLAVTDTQYFGPGTRLTVL.

V is TRBV7-9 and J is TRBJ2-5; 10 nucleotides agree with TRBD1. With V trimmed by 6 bases and J by 6 bases, 7 bases remained unmatched. The CDR3 is 14 residues long. Per the germline V gene, CDR1 is SEHNR and CDR2 is FQNEAQ (reference sequence). The CDR3 sequence is CASRTGTGEQTQYF. The CDR3 nucleotides are TGTGCCAGCAGAACCGGGACAGGGGAACAGACCCAGTACTTC. The whole variable domain, filled in from reference TRBV7-9 and TRBJ2-5, reads DTGVSQNPRHKITKRGQNVTFRCDPISEHNRLYWYRQTLGQGPEFLTYFQNEAQLEKSRLLSDRFSAERPKGSFSTLEIQRTEQGDSAMYLCASRTGTGEQTQYFGPGTRLLVL.

V usage is TRBV18 and J usage is TRBJ2-5, with D perhaps TRBD2 (6 bases). Trimming left V 0 bases short and J 0 bases short, with 11 bases between. Looked up from germline, CDR1 is KGHSH and CDR2 is LQKENI. The CDR3 has 16 residues. CDR3: CASSPPGGANQETQYF. For the CDR3, the DNA is TGTGCCAGCTCACCACCCGGCGGGGCCAACCAAGAGACCCAGTACTTC. Drawing the rest from reference TRBV18 and TRBJ2-5, the complete variable domain is NAGVMQNPRHLVRRRGQEARLRCSPMKGHSHVYWYRQLPEEGLKFMVYLQKENIIDESGMPKERFSAEFPKEGPSILRIQQVVRGDSAAYFCASSPPGGANQETQYFGPGTRLLVL.

The chain joins TRBV27 to TRBJ2-7, with D perhaps TRBD1 (6 bases). Trimming removed 5 bases from V and 5 bases from J, with 19 bases in between. The CDR3 totals 15 residues. Germline CDR1 is MNHEY and CDR2 is SMNVEV (reference sequence). CDR3 amino acids: CASSPMMGARHEQYF. The CDR3 DNA reads TGTGCCAGCAGTCCCATGATGGGGGCGCGTCACGAGCAGTACTTC.

The CDR3 reads CSVEDRNTRYEQYF. In DNA, the CDR3 is TGCAGCGTTGAAGATAGGAACACCCGCTACGAGCAGTACTTC. This rearrangement joins TRBV29-1 to TRBJ2-5; D gene unclear. The DNA end lines up better with TRBJ2-7; the J call may be wrong. The CDR3 length is 14 residues. CDR1 is SQVTM and CDR2 is ANQGSEA in the germline V gene.

The chain combines TRBV6-1 with TRBJ1-5; 9 positions agree with TRBD1. This CDR3 contains 13 residues. Germline V CDR1 and CDR2: MNHNS, SASEGT. V lost 6 bases and J lost 7; bases outside the gene matches: 4. The DNA for the CDR3 is TGTGCCAGCAGGACAGGGGGATTGCAGCCCCAGCATTTT. This codes for CASRTGGLQPQHF.

The chain uses TRBV30 and TRBJ1-3; D gene uncertain. CDR3 length: 14 amino acids. Germline CDR1 GTSNPN, CDR2 SVGIG (reference sequence). The V gene lost 4 bases and the J gene lost 2 bases, with 12 bases spanning the gap. The CDR3, as DNA: TGTGCCTGGATGACCAGCGTGGCTGGAAACACCATATATTTT. This sequence encodes CAWMTSVAGNTIYF.

This chain links TRBV4-1 with TRBJ2-3; 9 bases line up with TRBD2. Germline assignment: CDR1 MGHRA and CDR2 YSYEKL. This CDR3 has 17 amino acids. J gave up 8 bases and V 0 bases, and 12 bases lay outside the gene matches. In DNA, the CDR3 is TGCGCCAGCAGCCAAGATCAAATAGCGGGAGACAAAGGTACGCAGTATTTT. It translates to CASSQDQIAGDKGTQYF.

V gene TRBV15 combines with J gene TRBJ1-4, with 9 nucleotides matching TRBD1. The CDR3 spans 17 residues. Per the germline V gene, CDR1 is LNHNV and CDR2 is YYDKDF (reference sequence). The V and J ends lost 2 bases and 8 bases, in that order; junction bases with no gene match: 12. The CDR3 bases are TGTGCCACCAGCAGACGTCCCGGGACAGGGATCGGCGAAAAACTGTTTTTT. Translation gives CATSRRPGTGIGEKLFF.

The J gene is TRBJ2-1, the V gene TRBV2, with TRBD2 matching 7 bases. The germline CDR1 and CDR2 sequences are SNHLY and FYNNEI. V lost 2 bases, J lost 7 bases, and 5 bases stayed unmatched. CDR3 length: 14 residues. CDR3 DNA: TGTGCCAGCAGTGAATCGATGGGGGGGAATGAGCAGTTCTTC. Translating it yields CASSESMGGNEQFF.

This clone was found once. The chain employs TRBV6-6 and TRBJ1-2; D remains ambiguous. This CDR3 spans 14 amino acids. V was pared by 0 bases and J by 3 bases, with 8 bases between. Germline CDR1 and CDR2: MNHNY and SVGAGI (reference sequence). CDR3 amino acids: CASSYSGGDYGYTF. In DNA, the CDR3 is TGTGCCAGCAGTTACTCCGGCGGCGACTATGGCTACACCTTC.

This clone has only one observation. The V and J genes are TRBV7-6 and TRBJ2-7, with a tentative D call TRBD2 (7 bases). The V end was cut by 2 bases, the J end by 3 bases, with 14 bases between. CDR3 length: 15 amino acids. Per the germline V gene, CDR1 is SGHVS and CDR2 is FNYEAQ. The CDR3 DNA is TGTGCCAGCAGCTTATCTCCGGGGGGCTACTACGAGCAGTACTTC. It specifies CASSLSPGGYYEQYF.

This clone was seen only a few times. V usage is TRBV5-6 and J usage is TRBJ2-3; 11 bases are shared with TRBD2. CDR3 size: 18 residues. With V trimmed by 4 bases and J by 5 bases, 15 bases remained unmatched. Germline values: CDR1 SGHDT, CDR2 YYEEEE. The CDR3 DNA reads as TGTGCCAGCAGCGCCCTAGTTAATAGCGGGGGGGCTGGAGATACGCAGTATTTT. Translating gives CASSALVNSGGAGDTQYF.

The CDR3 is CASGSRRAEETQYF. Here the CDR3 DNA reads TGTGCCAGCGGCAGCAGGAGGGCGGAGGAGACCCAGTACTTC. The gene calls are TRBV2 and TRBJ2-5, with D tentatively TRBD2 (6 bases). Germline-derived CDR1 and CDR2 are SNHLY and FYNNEI. V shed 8 bases and J shed 5 bases, with 18 bases lying between them. This CDR3 is 14 amino acids long. The full variable domain, in which reference TRBV2 and TRBJ2-5 provide the parts outside the CDR3, is EPEVTQTPSHQVTQMGQEVILRCVPISNHLYFYWYRQILGQKVEFLVSFYNNEISEKSEIFDDQFSVERPDGSNFTLKIRSTKLEDSAMYFCASGSRRAEETQYFGPGTRLLVL.

The J gene is TRBJ1-5, the V gene TRBV6-1, with 8 bases lining up with TRBD1. There are 18 residues in the CDR3. The V gene end was trimmed by 4 bases and the J gene end by 7 bases; junction bases not matched to a gene: 18. CDR1 is MNHNS and CDR2 is SASEGT in the germline V gene. The CDR3: CASSARTGWEAKGQPQHF. The CDR3 DNA is TGTGCCAGCAGTGCCCGGACAGGGTGGGAGGCCAAGGGCCAGCCCCAGCATTTT.

V gene TRBV18 combines with J gene TRBJ1-1, with TRBD1 identical over 9 bases. Germline-derived CDR1 and CDR2 are KGHSH and LQKENI. The CDR3 contains 17 residues. With 3 bases clipped from V and 2 bases from J, the junction kept 10 bases outside the gene matches. For the CDR3, the DNA is TGTGCCAGCTCACCGCTCCCCGGGACAGGGTTTAACACTGAAGCTTTCTTT. Protein sequence: CASSPLPGTGFNTEAFF.

This chain links TRBV27 with TRBJ1-2; 10 nucleotides agree with TRBD1. This CDR3 is 15 amino acids long. The ends lost 0 bases at V and 2 bases at J; junction bases unmatched: 0. CDR1 MNHEY and CDR2 SMNVEV come from the germline V gene (reference sequence). The CDR3 sequence is CASSLSGQGNYGYTF. CDR3 nucleotides: TGTGCCAGCAGTTTATCGGGACAGGGGAACTATGGCTACACCTTC.

This sequence joins TRBV25-1 and TRBJ2-3; D assignment may be TRBD1 or TRBD2 (7 bases each). Germline CDR1 reads MGHDK; CDR2 reads SYGVNS. V dropped 10 bases and J dropped 1 base, with 24 bases sitting between them. This CDR3 is built from 17 residues. The CDR3 DNA sequence: TGTGCCACTGGGGGAGGGGGCGCGAACGTAGGCACAGATACGCAGTATTTT. Protein product: CATGGGGANVGTDTQYF.

The V call is TRBV7-9, the J call TRBJ2-7; TRBD2 agrees at 7 bases. This CDR3 is built from 12 residues. After removal of 8 bases from V and 3 bases from J, the junction contained 4 bases not matched to a gene. Germline V gives CDR1 SEHNR, CDR2 FQNEAQ (reference sequence). The CDR3 sequence is CASLSGNYEQYF. The CDR3 DNA reads TGTGCCAGCCTCAGCGGGAACTACGAGCAGTACTTC.

The rearrangement joins TRBV27 to TRBJ2-1; 7 bases agree with TRBD2. Trimming cost V 5 bases and J 5 bases; bases outside gene matches: 9. Germline-derived CDR1 and CDR2 are MNHEY and SMNVEV (reference sequence). This CDR3 has 15 amino acids. The CDR3 DNA sequence: TGTGCCAGCAGTCCGACTAGCTTATCCCACAATGAGCAGTTCTTC. It encodes CASSPTSLSHNEQFF.

The chain has TRBV5-1 and TRBJ1-1; no firm D call. Germline lookup yields CDR1 SGHRS and CDR2 YFSETQ. V was trimmed by 4 bases and J by 1 base, leaving 11 bases between them. This CDR3 region has 14 residues. CDR3 sequence (DNA): TGCGCCAGCAGCCCCGAGGACTGGAACACTGAAGCTTTCTTT. Translated: CASSPEDWNTEAFF.

This clone was found once. This chain joins TRBV2 and TRBJ1-6, with D unclear. V lost 1 base and J 4 bases, leaving 8 bases between the germline ends. The length of the CDR3 is 15 residues. Germline V gene data show CDR1 as SNHLY and CDR2 as FYNNEI. The CDR3 DNA sequence: TGTGCCAGCAGTGAAGGAAGAAGATATAATTCACCCCTCCACTTT. This codes for CASSEGRRYNSPLHF.

V and J are TRBV9 and TRBJ1-4, with 12 nucleotides matching TRBD1. Germline V CDR1 and CDR2: SGDLS, YYNGEE. The junction had 3 bases not matched to a gene; V was cut back by 4 bases and J by 5 bases. There are 15 residues in the CDR3. This chain's CDR3 is CASSLGTGGNEKLFF. The DNA for the CDR3 is TGTGCCAGCAGCCTGGGGACAGGGGGCAATGAAAAACTGTTTTTT.

This chain links TRBV28 with TRBJ1-6; D possibly corresponds to TRBD1 (6 bases). V gave up 9 bases and J gave up 8 bases, with 14 bases separating them. CDR1 MDHEN and CDR2 SYDVKM come from the germline V gene. The CDR3 is 13 amino acids. DNA of the CDR3: TGTGCCAGTGCCTCACAGGGTTATTCACCCCTCCACTTT. It encodes CASASQGYSPLHF.